Described below is a single T cell receptor (beta chain) sequence and its context. The germline CDR1 and CDR2 sequences are SGHNT and YENEEA. This CDR3 region has 15 residues. V was cut by 1 base and J by 0 bases, with 6 bases left in between. The data were obtained in a study of cytomegalovirus exposure and HLA in healthy donors. This table comes from immunoSEQ multiplex PCR, and its TCRdb copy is limited to in-frame clones, with some not included. The sample has approximately 270,000 clones, approximately 83% seen once. This clonotype was sampled from a woman younger than 30 in good health and CMV-seronegative. J is TRBJ2-2 and V is TRBV11-3, with D unresolved. Sequencing used PBMCs. CDR3 sequence: CASSLGLANTGELFF. The DNA of the CDR3 is TGTGCCAGCAGCTTAGGGCTCGCGAACACCGGGGAGCTGTTTTTT. Using reference TRBV11-3 and TRBJ2-2 for the parts outside the CDR3, the full variable domain is EAGVVQSPRYKIIEKKQPVAFWCNPISGHNTLYWYLQNLGQGPELLIRYENEEAVDDSQLPKDRFSAERLKGVDSTLKIQPAELGDSAVYLCASSLGLANTGELFFGEGSRLTVL.